This T cell receptor (beta chain) is from a study of shared clonotypes between healthy human individuals (dated by TCRdb to the early 2020s). About the investigation overall: A few men and two women, aged 18 to 49 years, made up the cohort. For each donor, CD4 naive and CD4 memory were each given three plates, CD8 naive was given two plates, and CD8 memory was given one plate. To estimate repertoire size and how much clonotype sharing occurs between individuals, the study deeply sequenced the blood TCR repertoires of a handful of healthy adults. To increase sequencing depth and limit assay-specific biases, different laboratories used diverse techniques to prepare libraries and sequence TCR repertoires. Each donor's leukapheresis produced roughly between about 0.8 and 8.9 billion PBMCs.

The full study reports these points: About 4.5% of naive CD4, around 4% of naive CD8, approximately 2.2% of memory CD4, and 0.35% to 0.5% of memory CD8 clonotypes were shared across several donors. Larger estimated clonotype richness was generally found for naive subsets than for memory subsets. Higher generation probabilities were observed for clonotypes shared by all four sorted-subset donors than for non-shared clonotypes. Even with the large sequencing depth, rarefaction of the sorted-subset datasets indicated that sequencing was incomplete. Based on pairwise subsampling, the degree of clonotype sharing among donors was expected to be affected by sequencing depth. Sampling was restricted to blood, and TCR repertoires in tissues likely differ from the TCR repertoires found in blood. The genetic and exposure-history diversity represented was limited by the small number of donors.

Using the deep immunoSEQ assay, multiplex PCR amplified TCR CDR3 regions from genomic DNA. For each cell subset, the extracted genomic DNA was distributed evenly across all wells of several immunoSEQ 96-well plates, and each plate served as one replicate. For sorted subsets, approximately 190 ng of genomic DNA, equivalent to 30,000 or so T cell genomes, went into each replicate PCR. Purified libraries were measured with a Qubit 3.0 fluorometer, size-checked on a Bioanalyzer 2100, and measured again with the KAPA Library Quantification kit. Every immunoSEQ 96-well plate was sequenced on a dedicated single-read 150-cycle Illumina NextSeq 550 flow cell. From the authors' description of their analysis: Because the immunoSEQ output held only junctional sequences and lacked quality scores, the filtering could not match the filtering applied to full-length reads. To assign V/J genes and CDR3, sequences were annotated using PyIR, a Python wrapper for IgBLAST v1.9, with IMGT germline references. Reads were removed for weak V/J assignments (E-value above 1e-6), missing CDR3, stop codons, out-of-frame junctions, or ambiguous translated residues. V3J clonotypes were defined by identical inferred V gene, J gene, and CDR3 amino acid sequence. The percentage overlap between two repertoires was calculated by dividing the number of shared unique clonotypes by the size of the smaller repertoire. RTK rarefaction, the Chao1 estimator, and Recon v2.1 estimates of unobserved clonotypes were used to assess repertoire richness. For all TCRbeta clonotypes obtained by the gDNA method from a handful of donors, generation probabilities were computed with OLGA. Here the immuneACCESS table is served through TCRdb, limited to in-frame sequences with V and J called. Missing clones are a known gap in these copies; in checked studies unresolved V genes cover under half, and the rest lacks a known reason. The D gene and trimming were derived from the DNA, and the V and J assignments and clone size from that table. Present in this sample are approximately 2,200,000 clones, about 93% of which were seen just once. Under 2% of the sample rests with the top ten.

About this clone itself: Its antigen is still unknown. Base qualities are not provided; no much larger clone lies one nucleotide away.

CD8 naive samples consisted of CD45RO-negative cells that were positively selected for CCR7, yielding a CD45RA+CCR7+ population without TemRA cells. The donors were healthy, HIV-negative adults with no recently reported acute infections or vaccinations. Every donor was a Caucasian adult residing in Nashville, Tennessee, USA. Blood was collected by leukapheresis, and PBMCs were isolated by Ficoll-Histopaque density gradient centrifugation and then cryopreserved in liquid nitrogen vapor phase. Analytical flow cytometry was used to check the purity and quantity of every magnetically sorted T cell population. From each sorted fraction, genomic DNA was isolated and quantified by UV absorbance on a Nanodrop 2000c. From a lookup of the germline V gene (reference sequence), CDR1 and CDR2 are MNHEY and SMNVEV. V and J are trimmed by 4 bases and 0 bases, and the gene matches miss 11 bases of the junction. The CDR3 starts with the cysteine, ends with the phenylalanine, and has 18 residues. Only the CDR3 part of the read is kept: 54 bases, read in frame from the first base.

The chain is made from TRBV27 and TRBJ2-3; 9 bases in the junction line up with TRBD2. The receptor's source is a man aged 18 to 30 in good health. Some clones in this sample may be carry-over from other donors' samples. The sequenced sample consisted of naive CD8+ T cells from PBMCs. The cell subset or site label on this specimen signifies: CD45RA+CCR7+. The CDR3 region has the sequence CASSSNRLAVTSTDTQYF. DNA sequence: TGTGCCAGCAGTTCCAATAGACTAGCGGTTACTAGCACAGATACGCAGTATTTT.